One T cell receptor (beta chain) is described in this entry. This sample is part of a study of cytomegalovirus exposure and HLA in healthy donors. The CDR3 is 16 residues long. The germline V gene has CDR1 MNHEY and CDR2 SMNVEV (reference sequence). Trimming stripped 3 bases from V and 5 bases from J, with 19 bases between. Primers: 60 Vbeta forward and 13 Jbeta reverse. Repertoires were generated with immunoSEQ multiplex PCR, while TCRdb's copy carries only in-frame clones and drops some. There are around 200,000 clones in the sample; 70% to 80% occur only once, and around 0.2% lies in the top ten. The receptor's source is a girl aged 2 to 10 in good health and CMV-seronegative. Sequenced: PBMCs. The J gene is TRBJ1-1, the V gene TRBV27; D ambiguous. CDR3 in amino acids: CASSFSRTAGGTEAFF. DNA of the CDR3: TGTGCCAGCAGTTTTAGCCGGACGGCAGGAGGAACTGAAGCTTTCTTT.